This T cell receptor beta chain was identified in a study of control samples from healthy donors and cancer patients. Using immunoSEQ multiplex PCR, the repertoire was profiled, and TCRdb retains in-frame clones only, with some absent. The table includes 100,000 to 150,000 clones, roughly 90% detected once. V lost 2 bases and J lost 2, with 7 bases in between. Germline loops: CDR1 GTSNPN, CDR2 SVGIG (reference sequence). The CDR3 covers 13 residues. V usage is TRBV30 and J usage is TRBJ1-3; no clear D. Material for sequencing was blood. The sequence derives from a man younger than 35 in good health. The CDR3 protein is CAWSSSAGNTIYF. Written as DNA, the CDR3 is TGTGCCTGGAGTTCGTCTGCTGGAAACACCATATATTTT.